These 4 T cell receptor beta chains share one sample of origin, sequenced in a study of blood T cells in healthy people across ages. Primed by a sample-barcoded 5' primer and a J-beta primer mix, a second PCR proceeded for roughly 6 to 12 cycles. TCRdb reprocessed the 5' RACE reads with MiXCR, giving one entry per CDR3 protein. The table lists about 1.5 million distinct CDR3 sequences, approximately 39% of them singletons. The sequenced sample was blood. The receptors shown here come from a woman aged 18-30 years in good health.

There are a few counts of this clonotype. The rearrangement uses TRBV7-9 and TRBJ1-4, with D hard to call. Trimming left V 5 bases short and J 8 bases short, with 18 bases between. Per germline, CDR1 SEHNR and CDR2 FQNEAQ (reference sequence). The CDR3 runs 15 residues. CDR3 coding DNA: TGTGCCAGCAGCCCCGGTTGGACTAGGCAGGAAAAACTGTTTTTT. The encoded protein is CASSPGWTRQEKLFF.

This clonotype occurred a few times. V usage is TRBV20-1 and J usage is TRBJ2-4; D not resolved. The CDR3 extends over 12 amino acids. V shed 5 bases and J shed 8 bases, with 13 bases lying between them. Germline loops: CDR1 DFQATT, CDR2 SNEGSKA (reference sequence). In nucleotides, the CDR3 is TGCAGTGCTCTACGGAAAGTGGACATTCAGTACTTC. This encodes CSALRKVDIQYF.

The V and J genes are TRBV4-3 and TRBJ2-1, with D possibly TRBD1 on 5 matching bases. Germline loops: CDR1 LGHNA, CDR2 YSLEER. Trimming removed 0 bases from V and 0 bases from J, with 9 bases in between. The CDR3 consists of 16 residues. CDR3 in amino acids: CASSQDRQLSYNEQFF. In nucleotides, the CDR3 is TGCGCCAGCAGCCAAGATAGACAGCTCTCCTACAATGAGCAGTTCTTC.

The chain carries TRBV18 and TRBJ1-1; possible D gene TRBD1, 5 bases. Germline CDR1 reads KGHSH; CDR2 reads LQKENI. The CDR3 sequence is 15 residues long. V dropped 8 bases and J dropped 0 bases, with 16 bases sitting between them. CDR3 coding DNA: TGTGCCAGCAAAGAAGGGGTTTTCATGAACACTGAAGCTTTCTTT. Protein product: CASKEGVFMNTEAFF.